Below, 19 T cell receptor beta chains from the same sample are listed, as sequenced in a study of T cells in women clearing cervical HPV infection. The assay was immunoSEQ multiplex PCR, and TCRdb's table has in-frame clones only and misses some. The sample features about 30,000 clones, with about 6.1% in its top ten. The specimen was blood buffy coat. Receptors originate from a woman between 18 and 70 years old with a cervical HPV16 infection that either progressed to CIN3+ or cleared (not recorded which).

Note on this clone: The sequenced fragment ends 3 residues before the CDR3 boundary, so the rest is inferred from the germline J gene. The chain is built from TRBV7-8 and TRBJ1-1; 9 nucleotides align to TRBD1. The CDR3 loop spans 16 amino acids. The V segment lost 5 bases and the J segment 1 base; nucleotides outside the gene matches: 8. Germline CDR1 and CDR2: SGHVS and FQNEAQ. CDR3 bases read: TGTGCCAGCAGCCCGAGAGGACAGGGGACGAACACTGAA. It specifies CASSPRGQGTNTE. The full CDR3 sequence reads CASSPRGQGTNTEAFF.

Turning to this clone: Read data end 3 residues before the CDR3 end; the end is taken from the germline J gene. The rearrangement links TRBV30 to TRBJ1-1; D possibly corresponds to TRBD1 (5 bases). Germline V gives CDR1 GTSNPN, CDR2 SVGIG (reference sequence). V lost 0 bases and J lost 1, with 21 bases in between. This CDR3 is 18 amino acids long. The covered CDR3 bases are TGTGCCTGGAGTGTACTCGGGGGTTGGGGGATGAAGAACACTGAA. It yields the protein CAWSVLGGWGMKNTE. The complete CDR3 reads CAWSVLGGWGMKNTEAFF.

A note on this clone: The read gets to within 3 residues of the CDR3 end, and the germline J gene fills in the rest. The rearrangement joins TRBV4-2 to TRBJ1-4, with D perhaps matching TRBD1 (6 bases). This CDR3 spans 17 amino acids. Trimming pared 1 base from V and 3 bases from J, leaving 15 bases between. Germline values: CDR1 LGHNA, CDR2 YNFKEQ. The CDR3 is CASSQVGWGQANEKLFF. The sequenced CDR3 bases are TGTGCCAGCAGCCAAGTAGGGTGGGGACAAGCTAATGAAAAA.

Turning to this clone: Read coverage stops 3 residues before the CDR3 terminus; the germline J gene supplies the remainder. This sequence joins TRBV19 and TRBJ2-1, with D possibly being TRBD2 (6 bases). Germline CDR1 is LNHDA and CDR2 is SQIVND (reference sequence). Trimming left V 7 bases short and J 7 bases short, with 17 bases between. The length of the CDR3 is 14 residues. The part of the CDR3 DNA that was read is TGTGCCAGTACCTTCGTCGGAGGGGTAAATGAG. Translating gives CASTFVGGVNE. The full CDR3 protein is CASTFVGGVNEQFF.

Points on this clone: The read terminates 3 residues before the CDR3 end, so the remaining end is supplied by the germline J gene. The chain links TRBV4-1 to TRBJ1-6, with TRBD1 as a possible D gene (6 bases). V was trimmed by 4 bases and J by 6 bases, leaving 13 bases between them. The CDR3 contains 15 residues. Germline values: CDR1 MGHRA, CDR2 YSYEKL. CDR3 region: CASSPWTEVNSPLHF. The DNA read from the CDR3 is TGCGCCAGCAGCCCCTGGACAGAAGTTAATTCACCC.

Details on this clone: The read ends 3 residues shy of where the CDR3 ends; the end is completed using the germline J gene. This rearrangement joins TRBV5-1 to TRBJ2-3; 10 bases are shared with TRBD1. Germline loops: CDR1 SGHRS, CDR2 YFSETQ. Losses at the gene ends were 4 bases for V and 6 bases for J; bases not matched to a gene: 5. CDR3 length: 14 amino acids. This chain's CDR3 is CASSQGQGVDTQYF. The covered CDR3 bases are TGCGCCAGCAGCCAAGGACAGGGGGTGGATACG. Drawing the rest from reference TRBV5-1 and TRBJ2-3, the complete variable domain is KAGVTQTPRYLIKTRGQQVTLSCSPISGHRSVSWYQQTPGQGLQFLFEYFSETQRNKGNFPGRFSGRQFSNSRSEMNVSTLELGDSALYLCASSQGQGVDTQYFGPGTRLTVL.

With respect to this clone: The DNA ends 3 residues before the CDR3 does, and the rest of the CDR3 is filled in from the germline J gene. The chain carries TRBV20-1 and TRBJ2-5; D gene uncertain. Trimming took off 7 bases at V and 2 bases at J, with 8 bases between the two ends. The CDR3 totals 11 residues. Germline values: CDR1 DFQATT, CDR2 SNEGSKA (reference sequence). CDR3 region: CSVERQETQYF. Incomplete CDR3 DNA: TGCAGTGTAGAGAGACAAGAGACC.

Note on this clone: Sequencing ends 3 residues short of the CDR3 end; the germline J gene provides the rest. This chain connects TRBV3-1 (or the pseudogene TRBV3-2) to TRBJ1-2; perhaps TRBD1 as D (5 bases). CDR3 size: 15 residues. Germline lookup yields CDR1 LGHDT and CDR2 YNNKEL (reference sequence). With 3 bases removed from V and 7 bases from J, the gap between germline ends came to 18 bases. The CDR3 bases that were read are TGTGCCAGCAGCCAGGAGGGGCTTGCGCGGGGTGGC. This encodes CASSQEGLARGG. The CDR3 as a whole reads CASSQEGLARGGYTF.

Of note for this clone: The read comes to an end 3 residues before the CDR3 does, leaving the germline J gene to fill in the end. This rearrangement joins TRBV5-6 to TRBJ2-7; TRBD2 matches at 7 bases. V lost 0 bases and J lost 6; bases outside the gene matches: 9. CDR1 and CDR2 from the germline V gene are SGHDT and YYEEEE. The CDR3 is 15 residues long. CDR3 DNA (partial): TGTGCCAGCAGCTTGGGCGCGGGGGTGTCGGCCGAG. This sequence encodes CASSLGAGVSAE. The whole CDR3 sequence is CASSLGAGVSAEQYF.

With respect to this clone: Coverage ceases 3 residues before the CDR3 finishes, and the germline J gene fills in the end. The chain recombines TRBV5-1 with TRBJ2-5; 8 bases are a match to TRBD2. V lost 4 bases, J lost 1 base, and 9 bases stayed unmatched. CDR3 size: 16 residues. Germline V gene lookup returns CDR1 SGHRS and CDR2 YFSETQ. The part of the CDR3 DNA that was read is TGCGCCAGCAGCCGAATCACTCGGGGGGGCCAAGAGACC. It yields the protein CASSRITRGGQET. The whole CDR3 protein is CASSRITRGGQETQYF.

The CDR3 reads CASSPMATTEAFF. The sequenced part of the CDR3 DNA is TGTGCCAGCAGCCCAATGGCGACAACTGAA. This rearrangement joins TRBV7-3 to TRBJ1-1; D remains ambiguous. Read data end 3 residues before the CDR3 end; the end is taken from the germline J gene. Trimming removed 5 bases at V and 5 bases at J, with 12 bases between. The CDR3 totals 13 residues. Germline V gene lookup returns CDR1 SGHTA and CDR2 FQGTGA. The whole variable domain, filled in from reference TRBV7-3 and TRBJ1-1, reads GAGVSQTPSNKVTEKGKYVELRCDPISGHTALYWYRQSLGQGPEFLIYFQGTGAADDSGLPNDRFFAVRPEGSVSTLKIQRTERGDSAVYLCASSPMATTEAFFGQGTRLTVV.

About this clone itself: The read finishes 3 residues shy of the CDR3 end, and the germline J gene is used to complete it. The rearrangement joins TRBV2 to TRBJ2-2; perhaps TRBD1 as D (5 bases). The CDR3 has 15 residues. V was shortened by 6 bases and J by 0 bases, with 11 bases between the two germline ends. Germline CDR1 is SNHLY and CDR2 is FYNNEI. The CDR3 sequence is CASRVQGANTGELFF. The DNA read from the CDR3 is TGTGCCAGCAGGGTCCAGGGCGCGAACACCGGGGAG.

A note on this clone: The read halts 3 residues ahead of the CDR3 end, with the missing end drawn from the germline J gene. The chain joins TRBV30 to TRBJ1-6; D remains ambiguous. Germline CDR1 and CDR2: GTSNPN and SVGIG (reference sequence). Deletions cut 3 bases from V and 1 base from J, with 10 bases between. There are 15 residues in the CDR3. The CDR3 reads CAWRSSVSYNSPLHF. CDR3 bases read: TGTGCCTGGAGGTCCAGTGTGTCCTATAATTCACCC. The variable domain in full, with the rest retrieved from reference TRBV30 and TRBJ1-6, is SQTIHQWPATLVQPVGSPLSLECTVEGTSNPNLYWYRQAAGRGLQLLFYSVGIGQISSEVPQNLSASRPQDRQFILSSKKLLLSDSGFYLCAWRSSVSYNSPLHFGNGTRLTVT.

As to this clone: The read is 3 residues too short to cover the CDR3 end, so that end is filled in from the germline J gene. The chain couples TRBV7-9 to TRBJ1-1, with a possible D match to TRBD1 (5 bases). CDR1 and CDR2 from the germline V gene are SEHNR and FQNEAQ (reference sequence). This CDR3 region has 15 residues. V dropped 7 bases and J dropped 1 base, with 16 bases sitting between them. Incomplete CDR3 DNA: TGTGCCAGCACCAACACGGGGGGTCGGAACACTGAA. Translation: CASTNTGGRNTE. Given in full, the CDR3 is CASTNTGGRNTEAFF. The entire variable domain, with the rest obtained from reference TRBV7-9 and TRBJ1-1, is as follows: DTGVSQNPRHKITKRGQNVTFRCDPISEHNRLYWYRQTLGQGPEFLTYFQNEAQLEKSRLLSDRFSAERPKGSFSTLEIQRTEQGDSAMYLCASTNTGGRNTEAFFGQGTRLTVV.

Remarks on this clone: The read ends 3 residues shy of where the CDR3 ends; the end is completed using the germline J gene. The chain combines TRBV7-9 with TRBJ2-1; D may be TRBD1 (6 bases). The CDR3 is made up of 15 amino acids. In germline, CDR1 is SEHNR, CDR2 FQNEAQ (reference sequence). V lost 3 bases and J 4 bases, leaving 13 bases between the germline ends. The covered CDR3 bases are TGTGCCAGCAGCTTGGGACAATCCGATTACAATGAG. Amino acid sequence: CASSLGQSDYNE. The whole CDR3 sequence reads CASSLGQSDYNEQFF.

Worth noting for this clone: The read terminates 3 residues ahead of where the CDR3 ends, so the germline J gene completes it. The chain has TRBV11-1 and TRBJ1-1, with 9 bases matching TRBD1. This CDR3 contains 15 residues. CDR1 SGHAT and CDR2 FQDESV come from the germline V gene (reference sequence). Trimming removed 0 bases from V and 1 base from J; junction bases left unmatched: 0. The sequenced part of the CDR3 DNA is TGTGCCAGCAGCTTAGCGGGACAGGGGAACACTGAA. Translating gives CASSLAGQGNTE. Given in full, the CDR3 is CASSLAGQGNTEAFF. Together with reference TRBV11-1 and TRBJ1-1, the CDR3 gives the full variable domain: EAEVAQSPRYKITEKSQAVAFWCDPISGHATLYWYRQILGQGPELLVQFQDESVVDDSQLPKDRFSAERLKGVDSTLKIQPAELGDSAMYLCASSLAGQGNTEAFFGQGTRLTVV.

A remark on this clone: The CDR3 end lies 3 residues beyond the end of the read and is filled in from the germline J gene. The chain uses TRBV6-4 and TRBJ2-7; 12 bases map to TRBD2. V was pared by 0 bases and J by 6 bases, with 3 bases of the junction left unmatched. CDR1 and CDR2 (germline): MRHNA, SNTAGT. The CDR3 covers 15 residues. CDR3 DNA (partial): TGTGCCAGCAGTGACTCTCCGGGACTAGCGGGCGAG. Translating it yields CASSDSPGLAGE. The full CDR3 protein reads CASSDSPGLAGEQYF.

On this clone: Sequencing ends 3 residues short of the CDR3 end; the germline J gene provides the rest. The chain is built from TRBV20-1 and TRBJ2-6; the match to TRBD1 covers 9 bases. The ends lost 6 bases at V and 3 bases at J; junction bases unmatched: 6. Germline CDR1 DFQATT, CDR2 SNEGSKA (reference sequence). This CDR3 contains 15 residues. Incomplete CDR3 DNA: TGCAGTGCAAGGGGACAGGGAGGTGGGGCCAACGTC. Translating gives CSARGQGGGANV. The whole CDR3 reads CSARGQGGGANVLTF.

The DNA read from the CDR3 is TGTGCCATCAGTGAGGCGAGGGGTGATTATGGC. Its protein product is CAISEARGDYG. The complete CDR3 protein is CAISEARGDYGYTF. This rearrangement joins TRBV10-3 to TRBJ1-2; D is possibly TRBD1 (5 bases). The read ends 3 residues early relative to the CDR3; the germline J gene fills the gap. Trimming left V 2 bases short and J 5 bases short, with 12 bases between. Germline V gives CDR1 ENHRY, CDR2 SYGVKD. The CDR3 loop spans 14 amino acids.